The source of this TCR beta chain is a study of T cell responses to AZD1222 COVID-19 vaccine. Findings and limits, study-wide: Across the whole spike, CD4 TCRs peaked at regions 160-218 and 743-854. Repertoires were obtained solely post-peak T cell response. Recipients of two AZD1222 doses showed rising Spike-specific TCR breadth and depth.

Sequencing was performed with immunoSEQ multiplex PCR; in TCRdb, only in-frame clones are kept and a portion is missing. The profile shows some 100,000 clones, roughly 90% of them singletons. V was clipped by 4 bases and J by 10 bases, with 24 bases between them. Per the germline V gene, CDR1 is SGHRS and CDR2 is YFSETQ. CDR3 size: 16 residues. As regards this clone: As yet, its antigen is unknown.

This TCR came from an adult in good health. The V call is TRBV5-1, the J call TRBJ2-1; possibly TRBD2 for D (6 bases). The sample here was peripheral blood, taken on day 0 of AZD1222 vaccination. CDR3 protein: CASSPAVAGLGNEQFF. The CDR3, as DNA: TGCGCCAGCAGCCCGGCTGTTGCGGGATTAGGCAACGAGCAGTTCTTC.